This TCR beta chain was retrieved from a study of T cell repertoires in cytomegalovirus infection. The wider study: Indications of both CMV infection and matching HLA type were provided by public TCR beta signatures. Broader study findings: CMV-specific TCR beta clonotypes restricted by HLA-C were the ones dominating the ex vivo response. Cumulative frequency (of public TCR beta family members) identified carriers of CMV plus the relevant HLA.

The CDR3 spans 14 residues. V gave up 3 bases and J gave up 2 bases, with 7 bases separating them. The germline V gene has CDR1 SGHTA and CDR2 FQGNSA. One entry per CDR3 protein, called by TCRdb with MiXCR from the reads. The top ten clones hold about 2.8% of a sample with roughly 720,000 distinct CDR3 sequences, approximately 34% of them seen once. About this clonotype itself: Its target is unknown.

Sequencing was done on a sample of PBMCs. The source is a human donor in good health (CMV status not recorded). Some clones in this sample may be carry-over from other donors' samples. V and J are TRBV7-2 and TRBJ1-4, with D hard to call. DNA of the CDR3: TGTGCCAGCAGCTTTGTAACGACTAATGAAAAACTGTTTTTT. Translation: CASSFVTTNEKLFF. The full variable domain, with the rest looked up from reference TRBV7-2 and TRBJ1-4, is GAGVSQSPSNKVTEKGKDVELRCDPISGHTALYWYRQSLGQGLEFLIYFQGNSAPDKSGLPSDRFSAERTGGSVSTLTIQRTQQEDSAVYLCASSFVTTNEKLFFGSGTQLSVL.